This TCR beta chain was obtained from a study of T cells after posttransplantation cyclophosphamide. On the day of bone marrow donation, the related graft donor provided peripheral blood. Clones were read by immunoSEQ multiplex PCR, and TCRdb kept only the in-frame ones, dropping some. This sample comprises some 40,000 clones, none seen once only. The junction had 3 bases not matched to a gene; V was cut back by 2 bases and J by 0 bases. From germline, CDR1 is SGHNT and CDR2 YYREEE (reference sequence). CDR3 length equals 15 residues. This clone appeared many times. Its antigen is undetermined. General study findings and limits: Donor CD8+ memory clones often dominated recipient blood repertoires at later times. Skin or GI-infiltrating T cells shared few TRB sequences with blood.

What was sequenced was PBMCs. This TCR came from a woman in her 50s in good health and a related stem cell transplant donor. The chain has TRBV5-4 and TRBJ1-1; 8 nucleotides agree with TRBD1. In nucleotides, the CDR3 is TGTGCCAGCAGCTTCGGACAGGGACTGAACACTGAAGCTTTCTTT. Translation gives CASSFGQGLNTEAFF.